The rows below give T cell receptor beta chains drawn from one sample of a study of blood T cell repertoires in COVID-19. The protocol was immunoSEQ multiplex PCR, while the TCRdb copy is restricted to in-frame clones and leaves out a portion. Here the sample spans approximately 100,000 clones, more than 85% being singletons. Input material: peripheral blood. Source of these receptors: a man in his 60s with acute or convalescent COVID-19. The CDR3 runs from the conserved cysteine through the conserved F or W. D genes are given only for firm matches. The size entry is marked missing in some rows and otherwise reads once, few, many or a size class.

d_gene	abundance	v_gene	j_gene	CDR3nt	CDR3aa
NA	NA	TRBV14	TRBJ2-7	TGTGCCAGCAGCCAAACAGGCTACGAGCAGTACTTC	CASSQTGYEQYF
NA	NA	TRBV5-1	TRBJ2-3	TGCGCCAGCTTCAACGGGGACTTAAGCACAGATACGCAGTATTTT	CASFNGDLSTDTQYF
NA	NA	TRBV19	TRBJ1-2	TGTGCCAGTAGTAGGGGGGATGCCAACTATGGCTACACCTTC	CASSRGDANYGYTF
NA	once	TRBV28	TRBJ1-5	TGTGCCAGCAGTCTTACGGTTTATAGCAATCAGCCCCAGCATTTT	CASSLTVYSNQPQHF
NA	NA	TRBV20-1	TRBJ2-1	TGCAGTGCTAGTGGGACTTCGCTGTTCTTC	CSASGTSLFF
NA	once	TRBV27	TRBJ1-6	TGTGCCAGCAGTTGGGAGTACCATAATTCACCCCTCCACTTT	CASSWEYHNSPLHF
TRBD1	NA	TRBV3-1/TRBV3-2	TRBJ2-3	TGTGCCAGCAGCCAAGATAAGGGGGCCACAGATACGCAGTATTTT	CASSQDKGATDTQYF
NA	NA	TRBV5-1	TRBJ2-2	TGCGCCAGCAGCTTGGACGGAGGGAACACCGGGGAGCTGTTTTTT	CASSLDGGNTGELFF
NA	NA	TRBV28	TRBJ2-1	TGTGCCAGCAGTGGCCAGACATATTACAATGAGCAGTTCTTC	CASSGQTYYNEQFF
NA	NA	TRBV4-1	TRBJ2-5	TGCGCCAGCAGCCTCGGGACTGGGGACTTCCAAGAGACCCAGTACTTC	CASSLGTGDFQETQYF
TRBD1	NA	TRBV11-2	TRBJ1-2	TGTGCCAGCAGCTTCTTGACAGGGACGCATGGCTACACCTTC	CASSFLTGTHGYTF
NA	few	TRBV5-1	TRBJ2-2	TGCGCCAGCAGCTTGAATTTTGAGGGAACCGGGGAGCTGTTTTTT	CASSLNFEGTGELFF
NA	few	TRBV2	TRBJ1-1	TGTGCCAGCAGCAGGGGTGGTGGCACTGAAGCTTTCTTT	CASSRGGGTEAFF
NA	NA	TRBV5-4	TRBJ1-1	TGTGCCAGCAGCCCTGGGACACGGAACACTGAAGCTTTCTTT	CASSPGTRNTEAFF
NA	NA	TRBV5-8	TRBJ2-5	TGTGCCAGCAGCTTGAGGGGCGGGGCCCAGTACTTC	CASSLRGGAQYF
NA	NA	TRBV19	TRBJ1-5	TGTGCCAGTAGTGAGCAGCCCCAGCATTTT	CASSEQPQHF
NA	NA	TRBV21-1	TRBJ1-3	TGTGCCAGCAGCAAAGGGACTTCCTGCTCTGGAAACACCATATATTTT	CASSKGTSCSGNTIYF
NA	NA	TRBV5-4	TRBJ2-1	TGTGCCAGCAGCTTGGTTGGTACAGGCGGGGACTACAATGAGCAGTTCTTC	CASSLVGTGGDYNEQFF
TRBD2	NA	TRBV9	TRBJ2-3	TGTGCCAGCAGCGTAGCTACGCTAGCGGGAGGTTCAGATACGCAGTATTTT	CASSVATLAGGSDTQYF
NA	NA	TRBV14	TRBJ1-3	TGTGCCAGCAGCCAAGATTCCAGGCCGTCCTCTGGAAACACCATATATTTT	CASSQDSRPSSGNTIYF
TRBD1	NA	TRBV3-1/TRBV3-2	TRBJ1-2	TGTGCCAGCAGCCAAGAGACAGGGCGGGTGAGCTACACCTTC	CASSQETGRVSYTF
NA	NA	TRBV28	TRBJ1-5	TGTGCCAGCAGTTCCCCGGGATCCAATCAGCCCCAGCATTTT	CASSSPGSNQPQHF
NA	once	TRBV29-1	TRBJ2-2	TGCAGCGTTGATATTCAGGGCGGAATCGGGGAGCTGTTTTTT	CSVDIQGGIGELFF
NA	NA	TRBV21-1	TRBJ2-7	TGTGCCAGCAGCTTCCGAAAAGGGGACAGCCTACACCCCTACGAGCAGTACTTC	CASSFRKGDSLHPYEQYF
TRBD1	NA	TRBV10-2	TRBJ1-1	TGCGCCAGCAGACAGGGGAGAGCTTTCTTT	CASRQGRAFF
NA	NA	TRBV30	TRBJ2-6	TGTGCCTCCGATGACAGCTCTGGGGCCAACGTCCTGACTTTC	CASDDSSGANVLTF
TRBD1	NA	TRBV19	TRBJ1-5	TGTGCCAGTACCTACAGGGGTAGCAATCAGCCCCAGCATTTT	CASTYRGSNQPQHF
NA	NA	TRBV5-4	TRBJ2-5	TGTGCCAGCTCCGAACGGGAGACCCAGTACTTC	CASSERETQYF
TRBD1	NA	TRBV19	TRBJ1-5	TGTGCCAGTAGCGGAGGTGTGACAGGGGCTAATCAGCCCCAGCATTTT	CASSGGVTGANQPQHF
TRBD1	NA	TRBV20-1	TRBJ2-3	TGCAGTGCTAGTTCCCGGACAGGTCCGGCAGATACGCAGTATTTT	CSASSRTGPADTQYF
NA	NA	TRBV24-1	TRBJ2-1	TGTGCCACCAGTGAGAGGGGGACTGAGCAGTTCTTC	CATSERGTEQFF
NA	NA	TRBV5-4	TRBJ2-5	TGTGCCAGCAGCTTGGATAGGGGACAAGAGACCCAGTACTTC	CASSLDRGQETQYF
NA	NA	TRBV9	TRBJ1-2	TGTGCCAGCAGCGTAGGGGATTGGGACGGACAGCGGGGCTACACCTTC	CASSVGDWDGQRGYTF
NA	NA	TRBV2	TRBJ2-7	TGTGCCAGCAGTGAAGACAGGGATTCCTACGAGCAGTACTTC	CASSEDRDSYEQYF